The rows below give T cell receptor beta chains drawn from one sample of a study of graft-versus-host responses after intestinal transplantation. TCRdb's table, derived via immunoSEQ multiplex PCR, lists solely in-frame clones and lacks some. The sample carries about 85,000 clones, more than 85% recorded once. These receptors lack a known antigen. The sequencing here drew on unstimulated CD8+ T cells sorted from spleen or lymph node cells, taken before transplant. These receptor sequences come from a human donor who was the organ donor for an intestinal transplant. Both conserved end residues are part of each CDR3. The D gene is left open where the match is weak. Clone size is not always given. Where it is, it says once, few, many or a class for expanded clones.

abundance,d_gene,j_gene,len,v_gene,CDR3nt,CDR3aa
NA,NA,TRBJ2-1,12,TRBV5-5,TGTGCCAGCAGCTCTCCTAGGGGGGAGCAGTTCTTC,CASSSPRGEQFF
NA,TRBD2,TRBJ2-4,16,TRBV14,TGTGCCAGCAGTTCCCTAGCGGGTCTAGCCAAAAACATTCAGTACTTC,CASSSLAGLAKNIQYF
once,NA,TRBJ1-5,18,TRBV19,TGTGCCAGTAGTATCGACAGTGGGTGGATAATTAGCAATCAGCCCCAGCATTTT,CASSIDSGWIISNQPQHF
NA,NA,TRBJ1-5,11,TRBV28,TGTGCCAGCAGGAGTAATCAGCCCCAGCATTTT,CASRSNQPQHF
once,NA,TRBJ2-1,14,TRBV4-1,TGCGCCAGCAGCCAGCCGACAGGTAACAATGAGCAGTTCTTC,CASSQPTGNNEQFF
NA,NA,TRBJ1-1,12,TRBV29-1,TGCAGCGCGAAACTATTGAACACTGAAGCTTTCTTT,CSAKLLNTEAFF
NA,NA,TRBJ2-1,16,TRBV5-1,TGCGCCAGCAGCTCCACCCCGGGGTGGTCCTACAATGAGCAGTTCTTC,CASSSTPGWSYNEQFF
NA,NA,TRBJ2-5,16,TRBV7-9,TGTGCCAGCAGCCTGGATCCGGGGCCTCCTAGGGAGACCCAGTACTTC,CASSLDPGPPRETQYF
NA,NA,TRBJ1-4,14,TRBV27,TGTGCCAGCAGTCCATCTGGTCTGGGGGAAAAACTGTTTTTT,CASSPSGLGEKLFF
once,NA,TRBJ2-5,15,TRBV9,TGTGCCAGCAGCGTAGACGGAGGGGCCCCAGAGACCCAGTACTTC,CASSVDGGAPETQYF
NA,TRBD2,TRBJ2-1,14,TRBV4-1,TGCGCCAGCAGCCCGACTAGCCCCCGAAATGAGCAGTTCTTC,CASSPTSPRNEQFF
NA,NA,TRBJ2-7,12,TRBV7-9,TGTGCCAGCAGCCGGGGCCCCTACGAGCAGTACTTC,CASSRGPYEQYF
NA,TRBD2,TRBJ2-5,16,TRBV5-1,TGCGCCAGCAGCCCTAGACTAGCTCGGAGGGCAGAGACCCAGTACTTC,CASSPRLARRAETQYF
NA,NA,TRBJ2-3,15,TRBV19,TGTGCCAGTAGTGCGGACACCCTAGGGGTAGATACGCAGTATTTT,CASSADTLGVDTQYF
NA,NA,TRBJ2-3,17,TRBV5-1,TGCGCCAGCAGCCTTGTACCGGTGACAGGACTCACAGATACGCAGTATTTT,CASSLVPVTGLTDTQYF
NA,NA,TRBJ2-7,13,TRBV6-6,TGTGCCAGCACAACGAGCCAGGGCCACGAGCAGTACTTC,CASTTSQGHEQYF
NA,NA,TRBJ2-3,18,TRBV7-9,TGTGCCAGCAGCTTAGTTGTCTGGCTGGGGGAGCACGCAGATACGCAGTATTTT,CASSLVVWLGEHADTQYF
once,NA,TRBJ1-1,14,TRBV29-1,TGCAGCGTTGAAGATTTAAGGGGGAACACTGAAGCTTTCTTT,CSVEDLRGNTEAFF
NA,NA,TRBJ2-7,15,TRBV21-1,TGTGCCAGCAGCATAGACAGGGGATTTTTTTACGAGCAGTACTTC,CASSIDRGFFYEQYF
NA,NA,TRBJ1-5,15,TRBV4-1,TGCGCCAGCAGCCAAGAGGCAGCTAGCAATCAGCCCCAGCATTTT,CASSQEAASNQPQHF
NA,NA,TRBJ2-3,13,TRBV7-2,TGTGCCAGCAGCTTTTATCCTCCGGATACGCAGTATTTT,CASSFYPPDTQYF
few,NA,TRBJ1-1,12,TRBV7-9,TGTGCCAGCAGCTTGGGACGGATAGAAGCTTTCTTT,CASSLGRIEAFF
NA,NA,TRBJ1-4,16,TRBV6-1,TGTGCCAGCAGTGACTTGATGATTGCAACTAATGAAAAACTGTTTTTT,CASSDLMIATNEKLFF
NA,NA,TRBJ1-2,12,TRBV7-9,TGTGCCAGCAGCCCCTTGACTGGGGACTACACCTTC,CASSPLTGDYTF
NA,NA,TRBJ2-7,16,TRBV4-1,TGCGCCAGCAGCCAAACCGAGCGTTTAGCAGCCTACGAGCAGTACTTC,CASSQTERLAAYEQYF
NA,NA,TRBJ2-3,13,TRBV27,TGTGCCAGCAGTTTTATAAACACAGATACGCAGTATTTT,CASSFINTDTQYF
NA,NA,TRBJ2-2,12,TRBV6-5,TGTGCCAGCAGTGAATATTATCCGTTTGAGTTTTTT,CASSEYYPFEFF
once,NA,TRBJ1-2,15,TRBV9,TGTGCCAGCAGTATAATGGGGGGAGCTAACTATGGCTACACCTTC,CASSIMGGANYGYTF
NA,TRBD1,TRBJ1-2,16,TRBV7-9,TGTGCCAGCAGCCCCCCCGGGACAGGGGGCGCAGCTGGCTACACCTTC,CASSPPGTGGAAGYTF
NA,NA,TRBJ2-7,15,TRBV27,TGTGCCAGCAGTCCACGGACAGACGGCTCCTACGAGCAGTACTTC,CASSPRTDGSYEQYF
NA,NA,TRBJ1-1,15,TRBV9,TGTGCCAGCAGCCCCGAGGTGGGATTGAACACTGAAGCTTTCTTT,CASSPEVGLNTEAFF
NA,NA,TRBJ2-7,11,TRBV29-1,TGCAGCGTTGTTTCGAGTTACGAGCAGTACTTC,CSVVSSYEQYF
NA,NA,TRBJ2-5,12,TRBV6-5,TGTGCCAGCAGTGAAGTAGGAGAGACCCAGTACTTC,CASSEVGETQYF
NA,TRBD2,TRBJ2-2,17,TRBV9,TGTGCCAGCAGCGTTGCTAGACTAGCGGCGAACACCGGGGAGCTGTTTTTT,CASSVARLAANTGELFF
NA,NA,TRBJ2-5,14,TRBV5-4,TGTGCCAGCAGCTTGCCAGGGACCCAAGAGACCCAGTACTTC,CASSLPGTQETQYF
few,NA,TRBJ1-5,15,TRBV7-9,TGTGCCAGCAGCCGTGGAGGAAGGGGCAATCAGCCCCAGCATTTT,CASSRGGRGNQPQHF
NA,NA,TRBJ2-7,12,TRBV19,TGTGCCAGTAGTCCCGGACTGTACGAGCAGTACTTC,CASSPGLYEQYF
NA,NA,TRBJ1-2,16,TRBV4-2,TGTGCCAGCAGCCAAGATCAAGGGACGAATTACTATGGCTACACCTTC,CASSQDQGTNYYGYTF
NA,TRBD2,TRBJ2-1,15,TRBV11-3,TGTGCCAGCAGCTCTAGGGGCTGGGGAGGGAATGAGCAGTTCTTC,CASSSRGWGGNEQFF
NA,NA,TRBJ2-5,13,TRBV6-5,TGTGCCAGCAGTTACCCTCGGGGGGAGACCCAGTACTTC,CASSYPRGETQYF
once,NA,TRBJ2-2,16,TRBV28,TGTGCCAGCACCCAAAGAAGAGGTCTGGAGGCCGGGGAGCTGTTTTTT,CASTQRRGLEAGELFF
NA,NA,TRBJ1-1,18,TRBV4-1,TGCGCCAGCAGCCTCGTTCTACGGGACGCAATAGGCAACACTGAAGCTTTCTTT,CASSLVLRDAIGNTEAFF